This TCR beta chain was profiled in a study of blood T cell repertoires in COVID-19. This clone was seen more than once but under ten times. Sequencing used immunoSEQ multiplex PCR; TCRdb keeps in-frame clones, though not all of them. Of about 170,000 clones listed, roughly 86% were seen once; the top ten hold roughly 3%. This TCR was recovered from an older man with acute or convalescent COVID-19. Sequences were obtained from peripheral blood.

The CDR3 region is CASSSRSGGLEQPQHF. The DNA for the CDR3 is TGTGCCAGCAGTTCTAGGTCAGGGGGCTTAGAACAGCCCCAGCATTTT. The chain joins TRBV27 to TRBJ1-5; TRBD1 aligns across 8 bases. Looked up from germline, CDR1 is MNHEY and CDR2 is SMNVEV (reference sequence). V dropped 4 bases and J dropped 7; count of bases not matched to a gene: 12. The CDR3 totals 16 residues.